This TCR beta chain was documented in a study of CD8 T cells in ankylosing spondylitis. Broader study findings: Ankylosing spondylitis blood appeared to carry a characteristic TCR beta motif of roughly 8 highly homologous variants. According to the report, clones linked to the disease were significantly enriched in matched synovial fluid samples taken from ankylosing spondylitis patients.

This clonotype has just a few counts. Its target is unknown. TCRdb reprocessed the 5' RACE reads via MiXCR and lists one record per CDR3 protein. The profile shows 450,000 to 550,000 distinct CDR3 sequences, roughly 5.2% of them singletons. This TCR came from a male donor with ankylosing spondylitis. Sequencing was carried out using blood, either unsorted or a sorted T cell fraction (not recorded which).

CDR3 in amino acids: CASSPGGPSDTQYF. Written as DNA, the CDR3 is TGTGCCAGCAGCCCGGGAGGGCCTTCAGATACGCAGTATTTT. V is TRBV11-2 and J is TRBJ2-3, with TRBD2 matching over 8 bases. The germline V gene encodes CDR1 SGHAT and CDR2 FQNNGV. The CDR3 extends over 14 amino acids. V lost 5 bases, J lost 4 bases, and 5 bases stayed unmatched.